The T cell receptor (beta chain) under discussion was sequenced for a study of lymphopenia after photon versus proton radiotherapy. Repertoires were generated with immunoSEQ multiplex PCR, while TCRdb's copy carries only in-frame clones and drops some. This table holds 45,000 to 65,000 clones, more than 90% found once. V was shortened by 1 base and J by 2 bases, with 8 bases between the two germline ends. In germline, CDR1 is KGHSY, CDR2 FQNENV. The CDR3 has 14 residues. Sequences were derived from peripheral blood, sampled from a patient treated with photon-based radiotherapy. The chain carries TRBV16 and TRBJ1-1; no reliable D call. This receptor was taken from a woman aged 40 to 50 with cholangiocarcinoma. CDR3 nucleotides: TGTGCCAGCAGCCAATTGGCAGGAAACACTGAAGCTTTCTTT. Translation: CASSQLAGNTEAFF.